Reported below is one TCR beta chain. In its sample, this clonotype was seen many times. The specificity of this receptor is unknown. Per-base quality was not reported, and no clone a single base away is much larger than it. The library was prepared using multiplex PCR. TCRdb names Illumina HiSeq 4000 as the instrument used. TCR beta libraries were built with iRepertoire HTBI primers and Arm-PCR amplification of CDR3 regions. Before sequencing, the PCR products underwent gel purification. The paper's processing steps were these. Gene usage analysis of CDR3 amino acid clonotypes used the roughly 60 TRBV and about 15 TRBJ segments found across samples. COPE and FqMerger were used to merge the filtered high-quality paired reads into contigs. BLAST was used to align contigs to IMGT TRBV, TRBD and TRBJ reference genes, with CDR3 defined following IMGT. Clonotypes above 0.1% frequency were classified as highly expanded clones. Shannon entropy was used to measure repertoire diversity, and the Gini coefficient was used to measure V-J evenness. A clonotype found in more than one individual was treated as public. TCRdb itself trimmed the public reads at Q25 with fastp, ran MiXCR and retained productive beta chains. Rows with a matching CDR3 protein are joined into one entry that keeps the most common DNA and genes. TCRdb, not the authors, supplied the V and J calls. In this sample the table shows around 450,000 distinct CDR3 sequences, 14% to 15% of which occur a single time. Together, the top ten hold about 8.2% of the sample.

The time point label on this specimen signifies: newly diagnosed GD, antithyroid drugs for less than 3 months. For both TCR sequencing and RNA sequencing, RNA was extracted from PBMCs using TRIzol. The diagnosis of Graves' disease followed American Thyroid Association guidelines. The patients came from an endocrinology department in Xi'an, China. From each patient, about 9.7 milliliters of peripheral blood was collected into an EDTA anticoagulant tube. PBMCs were isolated by Ficoll Paque Plus density gradient separation without further T cell sorting. An Agilent 2100 Bioanalyzer and agarose gel were used to check RNA quality, and a NanoDrop 2000 was used to measure RNA concentration. This entry comes from a study of regulatory T cells in long-lasting Graves disease (dated by TCRdb to the early 2020s). In the study overall: Newly diagnosed Graves' disease patients had taken antithyroid drugs for less than 3 months. This study used TCR sequencing and RNA sequencing of peripheral blood to compare persistent Graves' disease patients against newly diagnosed Graves' disease patients. The study was conducted in China and was registered as a clinical trial. A total of some 35 samples underwent TCR sequencing, from about 13 patients with persistent Graves' disease and 20 or so patients with newly diagnosed Graves' disease.

The investigation overall reported the following: Preferential use of TRBV28, TRBJ1-2 and TRBJ2-5 was observed in persistent disease, whereas TRBV20-1 and TRBJ2-1 were favored in newly diagnosed disease. Sequencing and analysis were limited to the TCR beta chain. The small sample size was acknowledged by the authors as a limitation that may reduce accuracy. Because the primary lesion, thyroid tissue, could not be accessed, the study looked at peripheral blood alone. More public clonotypes were shared among persistent patients (roughly 2,900) than among newly diagnosed patients (more than 900). Lower TCR Shannon entropy and fewer highly expanded clones were observed in persistent Graves' disease patients than in newly diagnosed patients, which suggested clonal expansion.

From cysteine to phenylalanine, the CDR3 is 15 amino acids long. The read is trimmed to its CDR3 DNA, 45 bases read in frame from base 1. Relative to germline, V is missing 5 bases and J is missing 2 bases, with 9 bases of the junction outside any gene match. CDR1 and CDR2, looked up from the germline V gene (reference sequence), are MNHEY and SMNVEV. This same sample was also part of a study on T cells in Graves' hyperthyroidism and ophthalmopathy. The second study reports: A patient counted as having stable Graves' hyperthyroidism if no progression to ophthalmopathy occurred over 18 months of follow-up. The hyperthyroidism patients were between 18 and 65 years old and newly diagnosed, with a disease duration of less than 2 months. Exclusion was applied to patients with uncontrolled infections, other autoimmune diseases, pregnancy or lactation. Diagnoses relied on clinical symptoms, serum thyroxine and TRAb, thyroid ultrasound and orbital computed tomography. The first round of RT-PCR for the TCR CDR3 was performed with the HTBI primer set and the Qiagen OneStep RT-PCR kit. Most expanded thyroid clonotypes (frequency above 0.001) were also found in blood, which suggests that blood repertoires may mirror thyroid immune responses. A model built on a 13 V-J signature distinguished ophthalmopathy from stable hyperthyroidism, reaching 87.88% sensitivity and under 84% specificity in cross-validation and 80%/75% in testing. In validation, the model predicted progression to ophthalmopathy with over 65% sensitivity and over 72% specificity, a median of 6.5 months before onset. A discovery cohort of 95 to 100 patients, 43 with Graves' ophthalmopathy and 57 with stable Graves' hyperthyroidism, was used to find distinguishing TCR V-J signatures. An independent validation cohort of around 19 hyperthyroidism patients and about 15 patients who later progressed to ophthalmopathy tested prospective prediction of ophthalmopathy. The approximately 100 discovery patients were divided at random into training and test sets in a 7:3 ratio. In addition, the study compared T-cell repertoires in thyroid tissue and in blood from five to seven Graves' hyperthyroidism patients. Once sampling was done, hyperthyroidism patients were given methimazole at a starting dose of 30 mg daily, whereas ophthalmopathy patients were given high-dose intravenous methylprednisolone. Libraries were constructed in a second round of multiplex PCR, after which size selection and purification were performed. Libraries were sequenced paired-end with 100 bp reads on an Illumina HiSeq2000. SOAPnuke was used to process the raw data, throwing out any read that contained adapters or uncalled bases, had a mean Phred below 15, or lacked an exact constant-primer or identifier match. COPE v1.2.5 was used to merge high-quality paired reads, and clonotypes were defined as unique nucleotide sequences. MiTCR v1.1 was used to align the clonotypes against IMGT TRBV, TRBD and TRBJ reference segments. The analysis included only V-J combinations with a frequency above 0.0001, which together covered over 98% of the repertoires. A TCS score was defined as the ratio between F50 (clonal expansion) and ExV (chaos), using BLOSUM62-based TCRdist between CDR3 peptides within each V-J. Welch's t-statistics and random forest reduced around 510 V-J features to roughly 13, which were used in a naive Bayes classifier (R e1071). Sample size was not statistically predetermined, and investigators were not blinded to group allocation. TCR Vbeta CDR3 sequencing of approximately 140 peripheral blood samples (under 45 ophthalmopathy, around 80 hyperthyroidism and approximately 17 progressor patients) is reported in the paper.

The clonotype was recovered from a woman between 40 and 55 years old with Graves disease. Donor details come from another sample of the same person, matched by shared clones. The sequence joins TRBV27 to TRBJ2-7, with 7 middle bases fitting TRBD1. The source was peripheral blood mononuclear cells (PBMCs), collected at new diagnosis, from a patient treated with antithyroid drugs. The CDR3 amino acid sequence is: CASSPPGQRTYEQYF. The nucleotide sequence is given as TGTGCCAGCAGTCCGCCGGGACAGCGAACCTACGAGCAGTACTTC.